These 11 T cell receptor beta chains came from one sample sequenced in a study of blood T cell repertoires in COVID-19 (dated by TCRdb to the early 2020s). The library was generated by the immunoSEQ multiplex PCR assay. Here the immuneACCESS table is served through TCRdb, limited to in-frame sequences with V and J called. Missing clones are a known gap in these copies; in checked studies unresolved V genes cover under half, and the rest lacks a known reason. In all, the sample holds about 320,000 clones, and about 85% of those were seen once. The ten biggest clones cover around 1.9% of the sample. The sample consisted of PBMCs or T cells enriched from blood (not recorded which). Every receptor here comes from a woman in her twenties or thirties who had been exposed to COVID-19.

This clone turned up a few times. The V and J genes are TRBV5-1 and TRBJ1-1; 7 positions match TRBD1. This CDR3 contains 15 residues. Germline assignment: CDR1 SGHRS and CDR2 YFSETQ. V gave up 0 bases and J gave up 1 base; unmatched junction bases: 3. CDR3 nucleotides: TGCGCCAGCAGCTTGGTGAGGACAGGGAACACTGAAGCTTTCTTT. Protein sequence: CASSLVRTGNTEAFF.

CDR3 nucleotides: TGTGCCAGCAGTTCCTCCGGGGGATGGCTCTACGAGCAGTACTTC. This encodes CASSSSGGWLYEQYF. J is TRBJ2-7 and V is TRBV6-5; TRBD2 is a possible D gene (6 bases). Trimming stripped 4 bases from V and 3 bases from J, with 16 bases between. Germline V gene data show CDR1 as MNHEY and CDR2 as SVGAGI. The CDR3 is 15 residues long.

The CDR3 region is CASSGLEYSTDTQYF. In DNA, the CDR3 is TGTGCCAGCAGTGGACTAGAATATAGCACAGATACGCAGTATTTT. The chain uses TRBV25-1 and TRBJ2-3, with a weak D call TRBD2 (6 bases). Germline V gives CDR1 MGHDK, CDR2 SYGVNS. V was shortened by 4 bases and J by 0 bases, with 11 bases between the two germline ends. The CDR3 runs to 15 residues.

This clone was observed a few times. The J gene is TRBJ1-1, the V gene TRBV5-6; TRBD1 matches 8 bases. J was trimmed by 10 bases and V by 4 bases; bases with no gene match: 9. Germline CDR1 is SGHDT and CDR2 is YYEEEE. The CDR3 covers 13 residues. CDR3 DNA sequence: TGTGCCAGCAGCCTATTCGACAGGGGAAGAGCTTTCTTT. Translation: CASSLFDRGRAFF.

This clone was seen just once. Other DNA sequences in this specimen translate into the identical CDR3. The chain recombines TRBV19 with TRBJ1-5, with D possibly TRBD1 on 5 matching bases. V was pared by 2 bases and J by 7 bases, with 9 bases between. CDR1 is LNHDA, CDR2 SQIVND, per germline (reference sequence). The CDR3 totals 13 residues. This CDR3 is CASSITGRQPQHF. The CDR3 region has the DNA TGTGCCAGTAGTATAACAGGAAGACAGCCCCAGCATTTT. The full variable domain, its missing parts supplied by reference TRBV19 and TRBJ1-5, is DGGITQSPKYLFRKEGQNVTLSCEQNLNHDAMYWYRQDPGQGLRLIYYSQIVNDFQKGDIAEGYSVSREKKESFPLTVTSAQKNPTAFYLCASSITGRQPQHFGDGTRLSIL.

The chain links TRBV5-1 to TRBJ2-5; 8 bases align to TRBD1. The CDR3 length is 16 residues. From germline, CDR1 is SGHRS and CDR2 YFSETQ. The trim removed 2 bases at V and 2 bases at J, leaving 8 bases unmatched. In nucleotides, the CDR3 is TGCGCCAGCAGCTTATCTGACAGGGGAAGGCAAGAGACCCAGTACTTC. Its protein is CASSLSDRGRQETQYF. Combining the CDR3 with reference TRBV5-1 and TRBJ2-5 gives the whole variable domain KAGVTQTPRYLIKTRGQQVTLSCSPISGHRSVSWYQQTPGQGLQFLFEYFSETQRNKGNFPGRFSGRQFSNSRSEMNVSTLELGDSALYLCASSLSDRGRQETQYFGPGTRLLVL.

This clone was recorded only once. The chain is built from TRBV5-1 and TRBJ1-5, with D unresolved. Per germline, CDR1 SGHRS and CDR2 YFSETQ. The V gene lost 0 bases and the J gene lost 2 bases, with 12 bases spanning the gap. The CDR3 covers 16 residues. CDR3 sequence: CASSLEGTDGNQPQHF. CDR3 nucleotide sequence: TGCGCCAGCAGCTTGGAAGGAACAGATGGCAATCAGCCCCAGCATTTT.

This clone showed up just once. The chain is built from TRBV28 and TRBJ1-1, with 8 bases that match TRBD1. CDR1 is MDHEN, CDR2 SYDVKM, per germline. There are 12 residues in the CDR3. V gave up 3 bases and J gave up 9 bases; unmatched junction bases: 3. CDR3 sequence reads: CASSFRQGKAFF. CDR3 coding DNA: TGTGCCAGCAGTTTTAGACAGGGGAAAGCTTTCTTT.

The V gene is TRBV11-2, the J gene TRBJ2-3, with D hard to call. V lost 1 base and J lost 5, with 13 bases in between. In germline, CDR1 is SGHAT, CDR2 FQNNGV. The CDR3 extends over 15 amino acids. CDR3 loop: CASSLVLTRGDTQYF. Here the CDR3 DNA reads TGTGCCAGCAGCTTAGTTCTGACTCGTGGAGATACGCAGTATTTT.

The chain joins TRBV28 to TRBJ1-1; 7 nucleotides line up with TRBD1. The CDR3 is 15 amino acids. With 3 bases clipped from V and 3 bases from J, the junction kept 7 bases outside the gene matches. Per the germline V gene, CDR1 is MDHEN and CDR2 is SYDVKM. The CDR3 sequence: CASSFRGVTHTEAFF. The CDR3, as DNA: TGTGCCAGCAGTTTCAGGGGGGTCACGCACACTGAAGCTTTCTTT. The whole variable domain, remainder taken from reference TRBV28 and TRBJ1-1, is DVKVTQSSRYLVKRTGEKVFLECVQDMDHENMFWYRQDPGLGLRLIYFSYDVKMKEKGDIPEGYSVSREKKERFSLILESASTNQTSMYLCASSFRGVTHTEAFFGQGTRLTVV.

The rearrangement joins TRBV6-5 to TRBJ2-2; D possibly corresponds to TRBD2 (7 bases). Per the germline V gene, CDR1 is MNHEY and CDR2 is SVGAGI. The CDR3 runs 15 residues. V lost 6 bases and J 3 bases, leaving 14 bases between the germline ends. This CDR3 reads CASRKRGGDTGELFF. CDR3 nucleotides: TGTGCCAGCAGAAAAAGGGGGGGTGACACCGGGGAGCTGTTTTTT.